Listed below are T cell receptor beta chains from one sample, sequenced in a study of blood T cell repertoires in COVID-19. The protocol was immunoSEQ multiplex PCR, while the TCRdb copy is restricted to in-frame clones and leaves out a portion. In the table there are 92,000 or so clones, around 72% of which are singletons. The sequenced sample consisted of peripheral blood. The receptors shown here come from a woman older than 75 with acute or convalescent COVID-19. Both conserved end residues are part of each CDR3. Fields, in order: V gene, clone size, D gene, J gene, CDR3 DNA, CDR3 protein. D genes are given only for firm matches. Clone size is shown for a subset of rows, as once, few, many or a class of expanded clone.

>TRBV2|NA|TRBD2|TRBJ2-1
TGTGCCAGCACTAGCGGGGGCTCCAATGAGCAGTTCTTC
CASTSGGSNEQFF
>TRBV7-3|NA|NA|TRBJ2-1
TGTGCCAGCAGCCCCTGGGGGCTTTCCTACAATGAGCAGTTCTTC
CASSPWGLSYNEQFF
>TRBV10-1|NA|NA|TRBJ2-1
TGCGCCAGCAGGCTCAGCTTAGCGGGACAGCCTTACAATGAGCAGTTCTTC
CASRLSLAGQPYNEQFF
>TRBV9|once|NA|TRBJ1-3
TGTGCCAGCAGCGTGGGAGTTTCTGGAAACACCATATATTTT
CASSVGVSGNTIYF
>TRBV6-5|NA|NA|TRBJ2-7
TGTGCCAGCAGTTTTGACAGGCTGGAAGCCTACGAGCAGTACTTC
CASSFDRLEAYEQYF
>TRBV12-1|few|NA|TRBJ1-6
TGTGCCAGCACCACCCATCCGGTACGTATTTCACGTTCACCCCTCCACTTT
CASTTHPVRISRSPLHF
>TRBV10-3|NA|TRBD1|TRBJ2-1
TGTGCCATCAGTCGATTAGACAGGGACGGGCACAATGAGCAGTTCTTC
CAISRLDRDGHNEQFF
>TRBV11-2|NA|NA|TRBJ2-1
TGTGCCAGCAGCTTAACCAGAAACAATGAGCAGTTCTTC
CASSLTRNNEQFF
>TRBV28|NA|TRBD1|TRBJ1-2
TGTGCCAGCAGCTCGACAGGGTTAGACTATGGCTACACCTTC
CASSSTGLDYGYTF
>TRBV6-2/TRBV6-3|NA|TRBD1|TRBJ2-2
TGTGCCAGCAGTTGGGACAGTCGGAACACCGGGGAGCTGTTTTTT
CASSWDSRNTGELFF
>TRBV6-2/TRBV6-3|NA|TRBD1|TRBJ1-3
TGTGCCAGCAGGCCTCGGACAGGGGAATGGCGCTCTGGAAACACCATATATTTT
CASRPRTGEWRSGNTIYF
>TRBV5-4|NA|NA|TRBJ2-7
TGTGCCAGCAGCTCCGGGACAAACTACGAGCAGTACTTC
CASSSGTNYEQYF
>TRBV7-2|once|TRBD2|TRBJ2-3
TGTGCCAGCACCCCACCCGGCCTAGCGGGGGGGTCCACAGATACGCAGTATTTT
CASTPPGLAGGSTDTQYF
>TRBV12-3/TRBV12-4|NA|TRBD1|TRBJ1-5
TGTGCCAGCAGCCTGACAGGGAACCAGCCCCAGCATTTT
CASSLTGNQPQHF
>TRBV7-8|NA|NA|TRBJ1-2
TGTGCCAGCGGCCGAGGACACCCAACTAACTATGGCTACACCTTC
CASGRGHPTNYGYTF
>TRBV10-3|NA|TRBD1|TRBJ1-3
TGTGCCATCAGTCCCCACACTACAGGGGCTGGAAACACCATATATTTT
CAISPHTTGAGNTIYF
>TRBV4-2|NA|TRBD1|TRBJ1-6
TGTGCCAGCAGCCCGGACAGGGGAAAAGTAAATTCACCCCTCCACTTT
CASSPDRGKVNSPLHF
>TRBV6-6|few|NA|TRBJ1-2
TGTGCCAGCAGTTATCACACAGGAACCTATGGCTACACCTTC
CASSYHTGTYGYTF
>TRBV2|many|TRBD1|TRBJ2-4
TGTGCCAGCAGTGAAGCGCGACAGGGCAACATTCAGTACTTC
CASSEARQGNIQYF
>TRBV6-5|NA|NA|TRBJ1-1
TGTGCCAGCCTCCGGGGGGGGAACACTGAAGCTTTCTTT
CASLRGGNTEAFF
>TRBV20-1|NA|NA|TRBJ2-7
TGCAGTGCTAGTATGTCTCGCGAGCAGTACTTC
CSASMSREQYF
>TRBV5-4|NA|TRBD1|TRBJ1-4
TGTGCCAGCAGCTTGGACAGGGGCGGTGAAAAACTGTTTTTT
CASSLDRGGEKLFF
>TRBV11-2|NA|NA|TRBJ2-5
TGTGCCAGCAGCTTAGTCAGCGACTCGACCCAGTACTTC
CASSLVSDSTQYF
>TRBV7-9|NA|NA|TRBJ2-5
TGTGCCAGCAGCACTAGAGGGGAGACCCAGTACTTC
CASSTRGETQYF
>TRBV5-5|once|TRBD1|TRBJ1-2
TGTGCCAGCAGCTTGGACAGGGGCGCAAACTATGGCTACACCTTC
CASSLDRGANYGYTF
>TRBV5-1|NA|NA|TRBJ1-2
TGCGCCAGCAGCTTGGTCGGTCGGGGTTCCTATGGCTACACCTTC
CASSLVGRGSYGYTF
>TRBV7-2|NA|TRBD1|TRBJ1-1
TGTGCCAGCAGTCCCCCGGGGACAGGCAAGAAGGCTTTCTTT
CASSPPGTGKKAFF
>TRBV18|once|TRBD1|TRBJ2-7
TGTGCCAGCTCACCTACCCCGTTGGGACAGGGCTACGAGCAGTACTTC
CASSPTPLGQGYEQYF
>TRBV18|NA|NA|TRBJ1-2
TGTGCCAGCTCACCGACCCCGACAGCAGGGTCAGGTGGCTACACCTTC
CASSPTPTAGSGGYTF
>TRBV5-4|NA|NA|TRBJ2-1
TGTGCCAGCAGCTTGTCCGGGAATGAGCAGTTCTTC
CASSLSGNEQFF
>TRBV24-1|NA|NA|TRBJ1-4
TGTGCCACCAGTGATCAGGGCAGTACTAATGAAAAACTGTTTTTT
CATSDQGSTNEKLFF
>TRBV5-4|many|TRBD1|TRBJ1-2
TGTGCCAGCAGCTCTCAACAGGGGGCGGCTGGCTACACCTTC
CASSSQQGAAGYTF